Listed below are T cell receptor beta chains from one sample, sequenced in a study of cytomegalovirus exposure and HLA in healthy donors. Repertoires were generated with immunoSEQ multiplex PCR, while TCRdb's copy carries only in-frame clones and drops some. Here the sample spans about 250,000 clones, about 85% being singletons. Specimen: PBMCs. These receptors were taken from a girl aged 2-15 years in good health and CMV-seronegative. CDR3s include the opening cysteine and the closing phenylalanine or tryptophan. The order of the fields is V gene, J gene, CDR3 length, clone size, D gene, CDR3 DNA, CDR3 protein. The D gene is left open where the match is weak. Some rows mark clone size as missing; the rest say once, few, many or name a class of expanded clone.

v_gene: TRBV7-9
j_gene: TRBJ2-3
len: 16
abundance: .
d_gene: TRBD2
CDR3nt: TGTGCCAGCAGCTTAAGCGGGGGGCATAGCACAGATACGCAGTATTTT
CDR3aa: CASSLSGGHSTDTQYF

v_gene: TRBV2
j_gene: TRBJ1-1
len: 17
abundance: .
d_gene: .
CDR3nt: TGTGCCAGCAGTTTCCACTCGGGGGGAAGGCGGAACACTGAAGCTTTCTTT
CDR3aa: CASSFHSGGRRNTEAFF

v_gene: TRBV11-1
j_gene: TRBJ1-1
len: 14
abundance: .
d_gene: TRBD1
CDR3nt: TGTGCCAGCAGCCCCCGACAGGGGAACACTGAAGCTTTCTTT
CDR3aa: CASSPRQGNTEAFF

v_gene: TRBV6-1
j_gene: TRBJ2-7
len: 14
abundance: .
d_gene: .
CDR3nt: TGTGCCAGCAGTGAATATGTGCGGGAATACGAGCAGTACTTC
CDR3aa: CASSEYVREYEQYF

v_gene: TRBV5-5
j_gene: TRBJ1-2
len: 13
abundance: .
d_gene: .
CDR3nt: TGTGCCAGCAGCTTTAGAGCGAGGGAAGGCTACACCTTC
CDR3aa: CASSFRAREGYTF

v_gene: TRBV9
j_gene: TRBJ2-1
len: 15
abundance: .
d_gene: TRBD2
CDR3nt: TGTGCCAGCAGCGACGCTAGCGGGGGGGCCTATGAGCAGTTCTTC
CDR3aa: CASSDASGGAYEQFF

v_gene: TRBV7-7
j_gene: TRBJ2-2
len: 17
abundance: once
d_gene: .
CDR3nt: TGTGCCAGCAGCTTATCCAGGGGTGGGGTTAACACCGGGGAGCTGTTTTTT
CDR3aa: CASSLSRGGVNTGELFF

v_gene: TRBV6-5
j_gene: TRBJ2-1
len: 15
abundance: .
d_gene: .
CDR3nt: TGTGCCAGCACGCCGGGACTCGCACAGTACAATGAGCAGTTCTTC
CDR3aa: CASTPGLAQYNEQFF

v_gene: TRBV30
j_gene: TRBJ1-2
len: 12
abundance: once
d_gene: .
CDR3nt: TGTGCCTGGAGTTTACCCCCCCAGGGGTGCACCTTC
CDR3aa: CAWSLPPQGCTF

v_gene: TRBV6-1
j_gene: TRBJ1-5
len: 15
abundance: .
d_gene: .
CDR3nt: TGTGCCAGCAGCATAACCAGAAACGGCAATCAGCCCCAGCATTTT
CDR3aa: CASSITRNGNQPQHF

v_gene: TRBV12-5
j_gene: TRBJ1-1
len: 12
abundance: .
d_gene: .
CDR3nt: TGTGCTAGTGGTTTGGACGGGACTGAAGCTTTCTTT
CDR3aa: CASGLDGTEAFF

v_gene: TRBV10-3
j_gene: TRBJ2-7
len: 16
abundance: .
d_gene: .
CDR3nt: TGTGCCATCAGTGATAGGTCGGAGGGTCGGGACTACGAGCAGTACTTC
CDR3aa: CAISDRSEGRDYEQYF

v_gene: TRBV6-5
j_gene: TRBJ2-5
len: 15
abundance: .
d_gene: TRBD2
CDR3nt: TGTGCCAGCAGCCGTCGGGGCGGGAGACAAGAGACCCAGTACTTC
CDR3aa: CASSRRGGRQETQYF

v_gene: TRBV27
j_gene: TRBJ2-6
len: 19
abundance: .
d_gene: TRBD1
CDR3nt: TGTGCCAGCAGTTTACGGGGAACAGGGGCCCGCTCTGGGGCCAACGTCCTGACTTTC
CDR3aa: CASSLRGTGARSGANVLTF

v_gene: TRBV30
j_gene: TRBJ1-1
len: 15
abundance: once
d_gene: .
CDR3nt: TGTGCCTGGAGCGCCCTGGGGCGGATTAACACTGAAGCTTTCTTT
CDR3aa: CAWSALGRINTEAFF

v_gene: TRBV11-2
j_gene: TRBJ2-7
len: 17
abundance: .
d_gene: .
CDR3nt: TGTGCCAGCAGCTTTTACGGTGGCAGGGGTAGCTCCTACGAGCAGTACTTC
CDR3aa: CASSFYGGRGSSYEQYF

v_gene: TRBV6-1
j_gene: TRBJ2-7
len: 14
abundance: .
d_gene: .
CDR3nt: TGTGCCAGCAGTTCTGAAGTCTTCGGCTACGAGCAGTACTTC
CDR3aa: CASSSEVFGYEQYF

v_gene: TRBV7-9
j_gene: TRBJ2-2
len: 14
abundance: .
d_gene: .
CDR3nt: TGTGCCAGCAGCTTAACTGCCAATGGCGGGGAGCTGTTTTTT
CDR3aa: CASSLTANGGELFF

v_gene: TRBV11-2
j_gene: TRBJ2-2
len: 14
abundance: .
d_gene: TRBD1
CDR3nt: TGTGCCAGCCTCCGGGACAGGGTAACCGGGGAGCTGTTTTTT
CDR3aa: CASLRDRVTGELFF

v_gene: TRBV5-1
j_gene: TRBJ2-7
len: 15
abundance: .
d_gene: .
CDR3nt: TGCGCCAGCAGCTTGGCCGCTGACAGCTCCTACGAGCAGTACTTC
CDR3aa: CASSLAADSSYEQYF

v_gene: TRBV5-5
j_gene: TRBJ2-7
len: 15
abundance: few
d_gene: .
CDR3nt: TGTGCCAGCAGCTTTCTTTTGACTAGCTCCTACGAGCAGTACTTC
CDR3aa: CASSFLLTSSYEQYF

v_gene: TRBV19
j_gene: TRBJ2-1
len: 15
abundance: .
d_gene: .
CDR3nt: TGTGCCAGTACCGATAAAGGAGGGCCCGACAATGAGCAGTTCTTC
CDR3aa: CASTDKGGPDNEQFF

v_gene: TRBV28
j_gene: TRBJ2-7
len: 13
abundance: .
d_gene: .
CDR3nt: TGTGCCAGTGGTCTGGACATAAACTACGAGCAGTACTTC
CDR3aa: CASGLDINYEQYF

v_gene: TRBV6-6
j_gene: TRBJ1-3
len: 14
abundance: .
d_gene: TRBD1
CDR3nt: TGTGCCAGCAGTACAGGGGGCAGTCGAAACACCATATATTTT
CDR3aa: CASSTGGSRNTIYF

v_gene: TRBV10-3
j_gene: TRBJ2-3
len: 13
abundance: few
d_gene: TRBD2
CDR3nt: TGTGCCATCAGTGGGACTAGCGGGGATACGCAGTATTTT
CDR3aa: CAISGTSGDTQYF

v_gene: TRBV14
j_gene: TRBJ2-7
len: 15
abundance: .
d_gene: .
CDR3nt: TGTGCCAGCAGCCTAAACCAGGACAAAGCCTACGAGCAGTACTTC
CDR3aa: CASSLNQDKAYEQYF

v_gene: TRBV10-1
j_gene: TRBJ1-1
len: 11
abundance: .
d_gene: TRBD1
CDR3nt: TGCGCCAGCAGGCACAGGGGTGGGGCTTTCTTT
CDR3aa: CASRHRGGAFF

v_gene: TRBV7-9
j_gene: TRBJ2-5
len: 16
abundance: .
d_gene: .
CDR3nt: TGTGCCAGCAGCCATAAGGGCGTGGGGGGAGTGGAGACCCAGTACTTC
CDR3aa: CASSHKGVGGVETQYF

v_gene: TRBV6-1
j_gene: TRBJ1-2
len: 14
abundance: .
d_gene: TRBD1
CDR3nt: TGTGCCGGTCGGACCGGGACAGGGGACTATGGCTACACCTTC
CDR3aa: CAGRTGTGDYGYTF

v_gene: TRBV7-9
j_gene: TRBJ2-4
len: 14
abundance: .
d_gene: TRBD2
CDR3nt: TGTGCCAGCAGCTTAGACTCTAGCGGTTACATTCAGTACTTC
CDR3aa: CASSLDSSGYIQYF

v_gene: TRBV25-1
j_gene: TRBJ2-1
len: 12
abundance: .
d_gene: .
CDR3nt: TGTGCCAGCAGTGGGTGGGCCGGAGAGCAGTTCTTC
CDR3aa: CASSGWAGEQFF

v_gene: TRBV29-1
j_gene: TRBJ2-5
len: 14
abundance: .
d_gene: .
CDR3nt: TGCAGCGTTGTAAAGACAGCCGGGGGAGAGACCCAGTACTTC
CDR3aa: CSVVKTAGGETQYF

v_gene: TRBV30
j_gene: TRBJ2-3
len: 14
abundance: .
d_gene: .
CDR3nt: TGTGCCTGGAGTGTACAGGTTACCACAGATACGCAGTATTTT
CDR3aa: CAWSVQVTTDTQYF

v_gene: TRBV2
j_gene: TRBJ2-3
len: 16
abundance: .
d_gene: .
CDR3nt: TGTGCCAGCAGTGATTTGGGAGGCACAGCAGGAGATACGCAGTATTTT
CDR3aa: CASSDLGGTAGDTQYF

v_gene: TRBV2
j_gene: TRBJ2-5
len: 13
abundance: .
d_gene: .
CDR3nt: TGTGCCAGCAGTCTAACAGGGATTGAGACCCAGTACTTC
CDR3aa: CASSLTGIETQYF

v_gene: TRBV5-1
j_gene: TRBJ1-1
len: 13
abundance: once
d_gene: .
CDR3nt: TGCGCCAGCAGCCATAACGGGAACACTGAAGCTCTCTTT
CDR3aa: CASSHNGNTEALF

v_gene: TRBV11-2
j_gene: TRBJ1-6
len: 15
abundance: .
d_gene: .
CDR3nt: TGTGCCAGCAGCTTCGCGAGCTCCTATAATTCACCCCTCCACTTT
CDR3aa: CASSFASSYNSPLHF

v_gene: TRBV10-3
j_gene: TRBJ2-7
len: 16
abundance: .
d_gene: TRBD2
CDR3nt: TGTGCCATCAGTGAGTACGGACTAGCGGGAAGCAACGAGCAGTACTTC
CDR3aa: CAISEYGLAGSNEQYF

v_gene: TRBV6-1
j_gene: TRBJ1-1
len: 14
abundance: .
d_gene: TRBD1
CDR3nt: TGTGCCAGCAGTGAAAGGACAGGGGGCTCTGAAGCTTTCTTT
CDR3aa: CASSERTGGSEAFF

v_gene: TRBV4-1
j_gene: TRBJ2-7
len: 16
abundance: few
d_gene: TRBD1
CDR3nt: TGCGCCAGCAGCCAAGATTTGGGGACAGGGACCTACGAGCAGTACTTC
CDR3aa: CASSQDLGTGTYEQYF

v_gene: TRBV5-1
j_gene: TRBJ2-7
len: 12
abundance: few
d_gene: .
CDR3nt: TGCGCCAGCAGCTCAGGGACCTACGAGCAGTACTTC
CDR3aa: CASSSGTYEQYF

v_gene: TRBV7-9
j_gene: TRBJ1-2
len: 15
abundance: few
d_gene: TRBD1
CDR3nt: TGTGCCAGCAGCTTACCTTTGACAGGGGGCAATGGCTACACCTTC
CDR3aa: CASSLPLTGGNGYTF

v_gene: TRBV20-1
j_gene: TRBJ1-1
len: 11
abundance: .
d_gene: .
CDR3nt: TGCAGTGCCAGGGCTTGGAGTGAAGCTTTCTTT
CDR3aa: CSARAWSEAFF

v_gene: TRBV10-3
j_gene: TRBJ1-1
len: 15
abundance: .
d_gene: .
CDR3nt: TGTGCCATCAGTGAGTCGGGAATGGGGGGCACTGAAGCTTTCTTT
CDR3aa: CAISESGMGGTEAFF

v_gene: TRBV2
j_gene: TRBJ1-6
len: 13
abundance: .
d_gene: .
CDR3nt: TGTGCCAGCACGAACAGATTCAATTCACCCCTCCACTTT
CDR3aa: CASTNRFNSPLHF

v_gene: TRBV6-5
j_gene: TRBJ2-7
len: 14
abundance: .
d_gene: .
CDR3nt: TGTGCCAGCAGTTACGGAAGGGGCAGATACGAGCAGTACTTC
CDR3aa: CASSYGRGRYEQYF

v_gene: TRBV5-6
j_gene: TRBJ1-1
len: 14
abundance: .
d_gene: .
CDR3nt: TGTGCCAGCAGACCGGGGGGATCGGCCACTGAAGCTTTCTTT
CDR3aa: CASRPGGSATEAFF

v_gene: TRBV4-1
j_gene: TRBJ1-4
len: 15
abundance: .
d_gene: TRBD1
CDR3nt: TGCGCCAGCAGCCAAGCCGGGACAGGAAATGAAAAACTGTTTTTT
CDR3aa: CASSQAGTGNEKLFF

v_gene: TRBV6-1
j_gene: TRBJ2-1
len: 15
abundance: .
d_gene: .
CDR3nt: TGTGCCAGCAGTGGGTTGGTGAGCTCCTACAATGAGCAGTTCTTC
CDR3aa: CASSGLVSSYNEQFF

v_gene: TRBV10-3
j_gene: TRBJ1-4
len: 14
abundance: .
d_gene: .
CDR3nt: TGTGCCATCAGCGGGTCTGCAACTAATGAAAAACTGTTTTTT
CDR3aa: CAISGSATNEKLFF

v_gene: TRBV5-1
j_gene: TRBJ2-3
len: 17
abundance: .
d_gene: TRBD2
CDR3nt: TGCGCCAGCAGCTATATAGCCGGGGGGGCCGTCACAGATACGCAGTATTTT
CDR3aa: CASSYIAGGAVTDTQYF

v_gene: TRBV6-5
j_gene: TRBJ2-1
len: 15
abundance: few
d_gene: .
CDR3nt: TGTGCCAGCAGTCTCCAGGGCCTCCTGGGCAATGAGCAGTTCTTC
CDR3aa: CASSLQGLLGNEQFF

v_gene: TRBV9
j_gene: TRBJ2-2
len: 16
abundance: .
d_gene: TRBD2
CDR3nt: TGTGCCAGCAGCCTTAGCGGGAGGGGGAACACCGGGGAGCTGTTTTTT
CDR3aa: CASSLSGRGNTGELFF

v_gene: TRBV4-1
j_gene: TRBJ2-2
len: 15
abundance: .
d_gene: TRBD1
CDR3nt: TGCGCCAGCAGCCGTGGGACAGGGAACACCGGGGAGCTGTTTTTT
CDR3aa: CASSRGTGNTGELFF

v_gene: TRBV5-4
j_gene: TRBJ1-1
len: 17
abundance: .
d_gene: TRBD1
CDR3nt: TGTGCCAGCAGCCCTCCGGGACAGGGGTACGGGAAAACTGAAGCTTTCTTT
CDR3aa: CASSPPGQGYGKTEAFF

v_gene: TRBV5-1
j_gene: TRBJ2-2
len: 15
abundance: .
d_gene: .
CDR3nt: TGCGCCAGCAGCCTCGCTAGCGCCTACACCGGGGAGCTGTTTTTT
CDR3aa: CASSLASAYTGELFF

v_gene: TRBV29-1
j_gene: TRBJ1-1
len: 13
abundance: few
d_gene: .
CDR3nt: TGCAGCGTTGGACCGGGAGGGAACACTGAAGCTTTCTTT
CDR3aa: CSVGPGGNTEAFF

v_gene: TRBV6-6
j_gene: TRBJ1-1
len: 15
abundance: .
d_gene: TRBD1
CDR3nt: TGTGCCAGCAGTCACAAGGGACAGGGAGGCACTGAAGCTTTCTTT
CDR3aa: CASSHKGQGGTEAFF

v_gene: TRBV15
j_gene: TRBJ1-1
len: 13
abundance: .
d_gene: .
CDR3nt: TGTGCCACCGGAAGGGGAATGAACACTGAAGCTTTCTTT
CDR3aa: CATGRGMNTEAFF

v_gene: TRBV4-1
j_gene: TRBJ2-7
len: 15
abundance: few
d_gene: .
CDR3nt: TGCGCCAGCAGCATGGCTCGACTATCCAACTACGAGCAGTACTTC
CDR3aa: CASSMARLSNYEQYF